This T cell receptor (beta chain) was retrieved from a study of shared clonotypes between healthy human individuals. The study's findings and limits: Sharing across four donors was seen in roughly 5% of naive CD4 clonotypes.

This clone appeared a single time. As yet, its antigen is unknown. CDR3 length equals 15 residues. The ends lost 4 bases at V and 4 bases at J; junction bases unmatched: 9. Germline CDR1 SGHDT, CDR2 YYEEEE. The table came from immunoSEQ multiplex PCR; TCRdb's copy has only in-frame clones and leaves some out. The sample lists 2 million or so clones, 85% to 95% occurring once. The sample taken for sequencing was naive CD4+ T cells sorted from blood. The sample's subset: CD45RA+ positively selected. V and J are TRBV5-6 and TRBJ2-5; 8 positions agree with TRBD1. This receptor was obtained from a man between 18 and 29 years old in good health. The CDR3: CASSRTAGGRETQYF. The CDR3 DNA is TGTGCCAGCAGCAGAACAGCAGGGGGCCGAGAGACCCAGTACTTC.